This TCR beta chain originates from a study of shared clonotypes between healthy human individuals. Sequencing was performed with immunoSEQ multiplex PCR; in TCRdb, only in-frame clones are kept and a portion is missing. The table has 2 million or so clones, 85% to 95% seen once. Terminally differentiated effector memory CD45RA+ cells were excluded from the naive CD8 cells, which were CD45RO-negative and positively selected for CCR7. CDR1 is SGHDT and CDR2 is YYEEEE in the germline V gene. The CDR3 consists of 16 residues. V lost 1 base to trimming and J lost 0 bases, with 13 bases between them. This receptor was identified in a young man in good health. The sequencing sample was made of naive CD8+ T cells sorted from blood. J is TRBJ1-1 and V is TRBV5-6, with D perhaps matching TRBD1 (6 bases). The CDR3 DNA sequence: TGTGCCAGCAGCTTGAGCCCCGGGGGCTTGAACACTGAAGCTTTCTTT. It codes for CASSLSPGGLNTEAFF.